This paragraph reports one T cell receptor (beta chain). Its antigen remains unknown. This entry comes from a study of human T cells and chemical hapten exposure. Study-level information: Patients, a majority of them female, were diagnosed with alopecia areata, totalis or universalis. Study conclusions and caveats: Significantly greater numbers of large CDR3 similarity clusters came from expanded TCRs than from controls. A positive correlation with patch test score was found for PT1 expanded TCR counts.

The sample's time point: patch test 1, 2 weeks after DPC sensitization. Treatment indicated: therapeutic diphenylcyclopropenone sensitization with weekly scalp DPC. TCRdb recomputed calls from the RACE reads with MiXCR, one row per CDR3 protein. The table has roughly 180,000 distinct CDR3 sequences, around 20% seen once; the top ten hold about 6.7%. The sample in question was whole blood, obtained in connection with sensitization to the hapten diphenylcyclopropenone (DPC). The clonotype was recovered from a woman between 45 and 65 years old with alopecia areata. Some clones in this sample may be carry-over from other donors' samples.

CDR3 DNA: TGCAGCGTTGACCCGGGCACAGATACGCAGTATTTT. Protein product: CSVDPGTDTQYF. V usage is TRBV29-1 and J usage is TRBJ2-3; D gene uncertain. The germline CDR1 and CDR2 sequences are SQVTM and ANQGSEA. The CDR3 is made up of 12 amino acids. V dropped 3 bases and J dropped 1 base, with 5 bases sitting between them.